These 31 T cell receptor beta chains were sequenced from one sample in a study of early T cells in non-severe SARS-CoV-2 infection. TCRdb passed the 5' RACE reads through MiXCR, listing each CDR3 protein once. The repertoire has some 77,000 distinct CDR3 sequences, less than 20% of them found once; the top ten carry approximately 2.9%. The sequenced sample was whole blood. These receptors came from an adult who was a healthcare worker with PCR-confirmed SARS-CoV-2 infection or an uninfected control (not recorded which).

This clonotype has a handful of counts. The V gene is TRBV20-1, the J gene TRBJ2-5, with 7 bases that match TRBD2. The CDR3 contains 15 residues. J was trimmed by 5 bases and V by 2 bases; bases with no gene match: 11. Germline CDR1 and CDR2: DFQATT and SNEGSKA (reference sequence). This CDR3 is CSARSLAGVTETQYF. CDR3 sequence (DNA): TGCAGTGCTAGATCCTTAGCGGGTGTAACGGAGACCCAGTACTTC.

This clonotype was detected ten times or more. The chain joins TRBV7-6 to TRBJ2-2, with TRBD2 identical over 8 bases. J lost 5 bases, V lost 2 bases, and 4 bases had no gene match. Germline CDR1 and CDR2: SGHVS and FNYEAQ. This CDR3 region has 15 residues. The CDR3 loop reads CASSLLAGGTGELFF. The CDR3 DNA is TGTGCCAGCAGCTTACTAGCGGGTGGGACCGGGGAGCTGTTTTTT.

This sequence joins TRBV20-1 and TRBJ1-2; no clear D gene. The germline gives CDR1 DFQATT, CDR2 SNEGSKA (reference sequence). V was cut by 6 bases and J by 2 bases, with 16 bases left in between. CDR3 length: 14 amino acids. CDR3 coding DNA: TGCAGTGCCAGCAAGGAAGAGACAAACTATGGCTACACCTTC. It specifies CSASKEETNYGYTF.

This clonotype was seen a few times. V is TRBV5-1 and J is TRBJ2-5; D is unresolved. Germline values: CDR1 SGHRS, CDR2 YFSETQ. The CDR3 has 13 residues. With 3 bases removed from V and 5 bases from J, the gap between germline ends came to 11 bases. The CDR3 region is CASSYYSRETQYF. The CDR3 coding sequence is TGCGCCAGCAGCTACTACTCAAGGGAGACCCAGTACTTC.

This clonotype was detected many times. The chain recombines TRBV7-9 with TRBJ2-7; D is possibly TRBD1 or TRBD2 (5 bases each). The CDR3 has 15 amino acids. The V gene's germline CDR1 is SEHNR and CDR2 FQNEAQ (reference sequence). V dropped 6 bases and J dropped 4 bases, with 19 bases sitting between them. For the CDR3, the DNA is TGTGCCAGCAGTCTCGGGGCAGGTGGATTATACGAGCAGTACTTC. Amino acid sequence: CASSLGAGGLYEQYF. Drawing the rest from reference TRBV7-9 and TRBJ2-7, the complete variable domain is DTGVSQNPRHKITKRGQNVTFRCDPISEHNRLYWYRQTLGQGPEFLTYFQNEAQLEKSRLLSDRFSAERPKGSFSTLEIQRTEQGDSAMYLCASSLGAGGLYEQYFGPGTRLTVT.

This chain joins TRBV7-8 and TRBJ1-5; 9 positions agree with TRBD1. Per the germline V gene, CDR1 is SGHVS and CDR2 is FQNEAQ. The ends lost 2 bases at V and 0 bases at J; junction bases unmatched: 14. The CDR3 is made up of 20 amino acids. CDR3 nucleotides: TGTGCCAGCAGCTTACAGACAGGGACAGGGCCTTACCCTAGCAATCAGCCCCAGCATTTT. This encodes CASSLQTGTGPYPSNQPQHF.

V usage is TRBV5-1 and J usage is TRBJ2-7; 11 bases line up with TRBD1. With V trimmed by 4 bases and J by 5 bases, 11 bases remained unmatched. The CDR3 runs 16 residues. The V gene's germline CDR1 is SGHRS and CDR2 YFSETQ. CDR3 DNA sequence: TGCGCCAGCAGCAGGAAACCCGGGACAGGGGGGCACGAGCAGTACTTC. It codes for CASSRKPGTGGHEQYF.

The J gene is TRBJ2-2, the V gene TRBV12-3 or TRBV12-4; TRBD1 agrees at 7 bases. The CDR3 loop spans 15 amino acids. With V trimmed by 6 bases and J by 2 bases, 6 bases remained unmatched. CDR3 sequence reads: CASRLDRRNTGELFF. The CDR3 DNA reads TGTGCCAGCAGGCTGGACAGGCGAAACACCGGGGAGCTGTTTTTT.

The V call is TRBV6-6, the J call TRBJ2-7, with TRBD1 matching 8 bases. CDR3 length: 13 residues. Trimming at V came to 6 bases and at J to 0 bases, leaving 1 base not matched to a gene. Germline V gene lookup returns CDR1 MNHNY and CDR2 SVGAGI (reference sequence). CDR3 amino acids: CASSTGGSYEQYF. The CDR3 DNA is TGTGCCAGCAGCACAGGGGGCTCCTACGAGCAGTACTTC.

The chain employs TRBV7-8 and TRBJ2-7; no definite D call. Germline CDR1 and CDR2: SGHVS and FQNEAQ. V was pared by 5 bases and J by 2 bases, with 13 bases between. The CDR3 has 14 residues. The CDR3 DNA follows: TGTGCCAGCAGCCACGCGCTTGGCCCCTACGAGCAGTACTTC. It encodes CASSHALGPYEQYF.

The V and J genes are TRBV7-2 and TRBJ2-5, with 8 bases fitting TRBD2. Germline V gene sequence: CDR1 SGHTA, CDR2 FQGNSA. Trimming at V came to 4 bases and at J to 2 bases, leaving 3 bases not matched to a gene. The CDR3 is 14 residues long. This CDR3 is CASSSTSGQETQYF. The CDR3 nucleotides read TGTGCCAGCAGCTCTACTAGCGGTCAAGAGACCCAGTACTTC.

This clonotype was observed a handful of times. The chain employs TRBV30 and TRBJ2-7; D gene unclear. The length of the CDR3 is 14 residues. Germline V gene data show CDR1 as GTSNPN and CDR2 as SVGIG (reference sequence). The germline V and J ends were trimmed by 2 bases and 5 bases, with 16 bases remaining between them. CDR3 amino acids: CAWSPGASLNEQYF. The DNA of the CDR3 is TGTGCCTGGAGTCCAGGAGCCTCCCTTAACGAGCAGTACTTC.

This clonotype was seen many times. The gene calls are TRBV30 and TRBJ1-1, with a possible D match to TRBD1 (6 bases). The CDR3 runs to 14 residues. Trimming removed 3 bases from V and 3 bases from J, with 14 bases in between. From germline, CDR1 is GTSNPN and CDR2 SVGIG (reference sequence). The CDR3 here is CAWRSSTGYTEAFF. CDR3 in DNA: TGTGCCTGGAGATCGTCGACAGGATACACTGAAGCTTTCTTT.

This clonotype was observed a few times. The chain links TRBV3-1 to TRBJ1-2; possibly TRBD1 for D (6 bases). The germline V gene has CDR1 LGHDT and CDR2 YNNKEL (reference sequence). The V gene lost 0 bases and the J gene lost 4 bases, with 15 bases spanning the gap. There are 16 residues in the CDR3. The CDR3 here is CASSQEGPGASYGYTF. CDR3 bases: TGTGCCAGCAGCCAAGAAGGACCAGGGGCGAGCTATGGCTACACCTTC.

The chain recombines TRBV20-1 with TRBJ1-1; TRBD1 is a possible D gene (5 bases). The germline V and J ends were trimmed by 0 bases and 4 bases, with 12 bases remaining between them. The germline V gene has CDR1 DFQATT and CDR2 SNEGSKA (reference sequence). CDR3 length: 14 residues. The CDR3 nucleotides read TGCAGTGCTAGAGATGTCAGGGCAGGCACTGAAGCTTTCTTT. Translated: CSARDVRAGTEAFF.

The gene calls are TRBV19 and TRBJ2-1, with 7 positions matching TRBD1. Per the germline V gene, CDR1 is LNHDA and CDR2 is SQIVND (reference sequence). V shed 1 base and J 3 bases; nucleotides not matched to a gene: 9. The CDR3 runs to 17 residues. The CDR3 spells CASSIGGGRAGYNEQFF. CDR3 nucleotide sequence: TGTGCCAGTAGTATAGGAGGGGGCCGAGCAGGCTACAATGAGCAGTTCTTC.

The DNA of the CDR3 is TGCGCCAGCAGCCCTGGACAGGCGAACACCGGGGAGCTGTTTTTT. Translation: CASSPGQANTGELFF. V usage is TRBV5-1 and J usage is TRBJ2-2, with 7 bases lining up with TRBD1. Trimming removed 4 bases from V and 0 bases from J; junction bases left unmatched: 3. The length of the CDR3 is 15 residues. Germline CDR1 and CDR2: SGHRS and YFSETQ.

This clonotype was counted a few times. The CDR3 region is CASSLWSGGIRRETQYF. The CDR3 DNA reads as TGTGCCAGCAGTTTATGGTCGGGGGGGATTAGGCGAGAGACCCAGTACTTC. V is TRBV12-3 or TRBV12-4 and J is TRBJ2-5, with TRBD2 identical over 8 bases. This CDR3 is 17 amino acids long. The trim removed 2 bases at V and 4 bases at J, leaving 12 bases unmatched.

This clonotype was detected ten times or more. The chain combines TRBV14 with TRBJ2-1, with D uncertain. CDR3 size: 12 residues. Trimming left V 5 bases short and J 9 bases short, with 11 bases between. CDR1 is SGHDN, CDR2 FVKESK, per germline. CDR3 residues: CASSMSSTEQFF. The CDR3 nucleotides read TGTGCCAGCAGCATGAGTTCCACTGAGCAGTTCTTC.

This clonotype was counted only a few times. This chain connects TRBV21-1 to TRBJ1-1; the DNA was not used to check the table's D call, TRBD1. TRBV21-1 corresponds to a pseudogene. This CDR3 is built from 17 residues. The CDR3 protein is CASSKAVKDRGNTEAFF. In DNA, the CDR3 is TGTGCCAGCAGCAAAGCGGTTAAGGACAGGGGGAACACTGAAGCTTTCTTT.

The CDR3 bases are TGCAGTGCTGGTAGCGGGAAGGCGGAGCAGTTCTTC. This encodes CSAGSGKAEQFF. This chain links TRBV20-1 with TRBJ2-1; 8 nucleotides match TRBD2. This CDR3 is 12 amino acids long. V lost 5 bases to trimming and J lost 10 bases; unmatched junction nucleotides: 7. Germline V gene lookup returns CDR1 DFQATT and CDR2 SNEGSKA (reference sequence).

This clonotype was detected only a few times. V usage is TRBV28 and J usage is TRBJ2-5, with D perhaps matching TRBD1 (8 bases). The CDR3 runs to 14 residues. V lost 5 bases and J 1 base, leaving 11 bases between the germline ends. The V gene's germline CDR1 is MDHEN and CDR2 SYDVKM. CDR3 loop: CASSTGGAQETQYF. In DNA form, the CDR3 reads TGTGCCAGCAGTACAGGGGGGGCCCAAGAGACCCAGTACTTC.

The chain links TRBV29-1 to TRBJ2-5, with D tentatively TRBD2 (6 bases). V dropped 3 bases and J dropped 5 bases, with 10 bases sitting between them. Germline loops: CDR1 SQVTM, CDR2 ANQGSEA. The CDR3 contains 12 residues. The CDR3 DNA reads TGCAGCGTTGATGTTGGGGGGGAGACCCAGTACTTC. Translated, it gives CSVDVGGETQYF.

The sample holds a few counts of this clonotype. This chain connects TRBV28 to TRBJ2-4, with 7 bases fitting TRBD1. CDR3 length: 17 amino acids. V lost 5 bases, J lost 3 bases, and 13 bases stayed unmatched. Germline assignment: CDR1 MDHEN and CDR2 SYDVKM. CDR3 sequence (DNA): TGTGCCAGCAGTCTTTCCCTCCCAGGGACAGTCAAAAACATTCAGTACTTC. It is translated as CASSLSLPGTVKNIQYF.

V gene TRBV12-3 or TRBV12-4 combines with J gene TRBJ1-4; unclear D gene. Between the trimmed V and J ends, which lost 2 bases and 4 bases, there was a span of 17 bases. CDR3 length: 17 amino acids. The CDR3 coding sequence is TGTGCCAGCAGTTTAATCCTACCTGGAGGGATTAATGAAAAACTGTTTTTT. Translated: CASSLILPGGINEKLFF.

A few counts support this clonotype. The chain is built from TRBV29-1 and TRBJ1-3; the D gene is possibly TRBD1 (5 bases). With 7 bases removed from V and 4 bases from J, the gap between germline ends came to 14 bases. There are 13 residues in the CDR3. The V gene's germline CDR1 is SQVTM and CDR2 ANQGSEA. CDR3 protein: CSAGTTVGNTIYF. The CDR3 coding sequence is TGCAGCGCCGGGACCACCGTAGGAAACACCATATATTTT.

CDR3 amino acids: CAWSVGGTNEKLFF. The CDR3 DNA reads as TGTGCCTGGAGTGTAGGGGGAACTAATGAAAAACTGTTTTTT. This chain connects TRBV30 to TRBJ1-4; perhaps TRBD1 as D (6 bases). V was trimmed by 0 bases and J by 1 base, leaving 6 bases between them. This CDR3 has 14 amino acids. Germline CDR1 is GTSNPN and CDR2 is SVGIG (reference sequence).

This clonotype was found many times. V gene TRBV5-4 combines with J gene TRBJ2-5; D gene unclear. This CDR3 comprises 12 residues. Between the trimmed V and J ends, which lost 0 bases and 2 bases, there was a span of 2 bases. Germline V gene sequence: CDR1 SGHNT, CDR2 YYREEE (reference sequence). The CDR3 region has the DNA TGTGCCAGCAGCTTGGGGCAAGAGACCCAGTACTTC. Residues: CASSLGQETQYF.

V usage is TRBV27 and J usage is TRBJ1-5; 12 positions agree with TRBD1. The CDR3 runs 14 residues. The trim removed 5 bases at V and 7 bases at J, leaving 3 bases unmatched. The germline V gene encodes CDR1 MNHEY and CDR2 SMNVEV (reference sequence). The CDR3 DNA follows: TGTGCCAGCAGTAAGGGACAGGGGGCCCAGCCCCAGCATTTT. Translating it yields CASSKGQGAQPQHF.

This clonotype was counted between two and nine times. This chain links TRBV11-2 with TRBJ2-7; D may be TRBD2 (5 bases). This CDR3 region has 12 residues. CDR1 and CDR2 (germline): SGHAT, FQNNGV. V was clipped by 5 bases and J by 7 bases, with 12 bases between them. CDR3 nucleotides: TGTGCCAGCAGCCACGGGGTCGGGGAGCAGTACTTC. This codes for CASSHGVGEQYF.

This chain uses TRBV29-1 with TRBJ2-7, with TRBD2 as a possible D gene (5 bases). The germline CDR1 and CDR2 sequences are SQVTM and ANQGSEA. Trimming cost V 6 bases and J 0 bases, with 12 bases left between them. This CDR3 comprises 13 residues. For the CDR3, the DNA is TGCAGCGTAAAAACGGACTTCTCCTACGAGCAGTACTTC. Translating gives CSVKTDFSYEQYF.